Presented here are 17 T cell receptor beta chains from one specimen sequenced in a study of shared clonotypes between healthy human individuals. Clones were read by immunoSEQ multiplex PCR, and TCRdb kept only the in-frame ones, dropping some. Here the sample spans under 600,000 clones, roughly four fifths being singletons. Sequencing was carried out using PBMCs. All receptors derive from a woman aged 40 to 50 in good health. Some clones in this sample may be carry-over from other donors' samples.

The chain is built from TRBV19 and TRBJ2-4; 14 nucleotides line up with TRBD2. Per the germline V gene, CDR1 is LNHDA and CDR2 is SQIVND (reference sequence). J gave up 9 bases and V 5 bases, and 0 bases lay outside the gene matches. This CDR3 region has 13 residues. CDR3 loop: CASSGTSGGIQYF. CDR3 bases: TGTGCCAGTAGTGGGACTAGCGGGGGCATTCAGTACTTC.

The V gene is TRBV27, the J gene TRBJ2-4, with D perhaps TRBD2 (6 bases). This CDR3 has 14 residues. Germline CDR1 is MNHEY and CDR2 is SMNVEV (reference sequence). V was clipped by 8 bases and J by 0 bases, with 11 bases between them. This chain's CDR3 is CASASVLAKNIQYF. The CDR3 DNA follows: TGTGCCAGCGCTAGCGTTCTAGCCAAAAACATTCAGTACTTC.

This clone came up once. This likely traces to a read error, being one base from a far larger clone. The J gene is TRBJ1-6, the V gene TRBV29-1; D not resolved. V was pared by 6 bases and J by 8 bases, with 14 bases between. This CDR3 has 13 residues. The V gene's germline CDR1 is SQVTM and CDR2 ANQGSEA. CDR3 sequence reads: CSVLPRYDSPLHF. The CDR3 DNA reads TGCAGCGTCCTACCAAGGTACGATTCACCCCTCCACTTT.

The chain uses TRBV7-3 and TRBJ2-1, with TRBD2 matching over 9 bases. CDR3 size: 15 residues. In germline, CDR1 is SGHTA, CDR2 FQGTGA. The V segment lost 3 bases and the J segment 4 bases; nucleotides outside the gene matches: 4. CDR3 sequence: CASSFSGGWYNEQFF. As DNA, the CDR3 is TGTGCCAGCAGCTTTAGCGGGGGATGGTACAATGAGCAGTTCTTC. Supplemented by reference TRBV7-3 and TRBJ2-1, the full variable domain reads GAGVSQTPSNKVTEKGKYVELRCDPISGHTALYWYRQSLGQGPEFLIYFQGTGAADDSGLPNDRFFAVRPEGSVSTLKIQRTERGDSAVYLCASSFSGGWYNEQFFGPGTRLTVL.

In its sample, this clone is medium-sized. Within the sample, other DNA sequences also encode this same CDR3. The chain joins TRBV29-1 to TRBJ1-2; the D gene is possibly TRBD1 (5 bases). CDR3 size: 15 residues. Trimming took 5 bases from V and 1 from J, leaving 17 bases between them. CDR1 SQVTM and CDR2 ANQGSEA come from the germline V gene. The CDR3 is CSVNEDGGGNYGYTF. CDR3 in DNA: TGCAGCGTTAATGAGGACGGCGGGGGTAACTATGGCTACACCTTC.

Note on this clone: The germline gene is not matched at one end of the junction; a read error may be the cause. This chain connects TRBV7-9 to TRBJ1-3, with D perhaps matching TRBD1 (6 bases). The CDR3 runs to 14 residues. CDR1 is SEHNR and CDR2 is FQNEAQ in the germline V gene (reference sequence). CDR3 DNA: TGTGCCAGCAGCGCGAGATTAGTAAAGGGGGAGTTACATTTT. Its protein is CASSARLVKGELHF. The full variable domain, completed using reference TRBV7-9 and TRBJ1-3, is DTGVSQNPRHKITKRGQNVTFRCDPISEHNRLYWYRQTLGQGPEFLTYFQNEAQLEKSRLLSDRFSAERPKGSFSTLEIQRTEQGDSAMYLCASSARLVKGELHFGEGSWLTVV.

The chain uses TRBV30 and TRBJ1-1, with a tentative D call TRBD1 (6 bases). Germline V gene data show CDR1 as GTSNPN and CDR2 as SVGIG (reference sequence). V lost 0 bases and J 5 bases, leaving 16 bases between the germline ends. The CDR3 has 15 amino acids. CDR3 DNA sequence: TGTGCCTGGAGTGTACACGGGGGCTGGTTAACTGAAGCTTTCTTT. Protein product: CAWSVHGGWLTEAFF.

The J gene is TRBJ2-3, the V gene TRBV9, with 13 bases matching TRBD2. The CDR3 runs 17 residues. The V segment lost 3 bases and the J segment 6 bases; nucleotides outside the gene matches: 10. The V gene's germline CDR1 is SGDLS and CDR2 YYNGEE. CDR3 residues: CASSGRTSGSMLDTQYF. The DNA for the CDR3 is TGTGCCAGCAGCGGCAGGACTAGCGGGAGTATGTTGGATACGCAGTATTTT. The full variable domain, completed using reference TRBV9 and TRBJ2-3, is DSGVTQTPKHLITATGQRVTLRCSPRSGDLSVYWYQQSLDQGLQFLIQYYNGEERAKGNILERFSAQQFPDLHSELNLSSLELGDSALYFCASSGRTSGSMLDTQYFGPGTRLTVL.

As to this clone: Compared with germline, one end of the junction differs, possibly owing to a read error. The chain employs TRBV7-2 and TRBJ1-4; D is undetermined. The CDR3 spans 13 residues. The germline gives CDR1 SGHTA, CDR2 FQGNSA. The CDR3 DNA reads TGCGCCAGCAGCCAAGATAGTGGTGAAAAACTGTTTTTT. This codes for CASSQDSGEKLFF.

The V call is TRBV23-1, the J call TRBJ1-5; 10 positions match TRBD1. TRBV23-1 is an ORF; its function is uncertain. CDR3 length equals 20 residues. The V gene end was trimmed by 4 bases and the J gene end by 0 bases; junction bases not matched to a gene: 15. CDR3 sequence reads: CASSPLRVGQGEYSNQPQHF. Written as DNA, the CDR3 is TGCGCCAGCAGTCCCCTCCGTGTCGGACAGGGGGAATATAGCAATCAGCCCCAGCATTTT.

The gene calls are TRBV28 and TRBJ2-5; D gene uncertain. V lost 4 bases and J 1 base, leaving 7 bases between the germline ends. This CDR3 has 13 amino acids. Germline V CDR1 and CDR2: MDHEN, SYDVKM. The CDR3 DNA reads TGTGCCAGCAGTTGGCCCCTCCAAGAGACCCAGTACTTC. Amino acid sequence: CASSWPLQETQYF. The whole variable domain, remainder taken from reference TRBV28 and TRBJ2-5, is DVKVTQSSRYLVKRTGEKVFLECVQDMDHENMFWYRQDPGLGLRLIYFSYDVKMKEKGDIPEGYSVSREKKERFSLILESASTNQTSMYLCASSWPLQETQYFGPGTRLLVL.

On this clone itself: A far more abundant clone sits one base away, making this likely a read error. The chain has TRBV30 and TRBJ1-1; D might be TRBD1 (6 bases). From germline, CDR1 is GTSNPN and CDR2 SVGIG (reference sequence). The CDR3 has 13 amino acids. The V end lost 4 bases, the J end lost 7 bases, and 16 bases lay between the germline ends. CDR3 sequence reads: CAWTRRKDSEAFF. CDR3 coding DNA: TGTGCCTGGACCAGGCGGAAGGACAGTGAAGCTTTCTTT.

Concerning this clone: This likely reflects a read error, since a far larger clone is one base away. The sample holds other DNA sequences that translate to the same CDR3. The genes are TRBV9 and TRBJ2-2; weak D call: TRBD2 (6 bases). This CDR3 has 14 residues. The germline gives CDR1 SGDLS, CDR2 YYNGEE. The CDR3 sequence: CASSVGLYTGELFF. The CDR3 DNA reads as TGCGCCAGCAGCGTGGGACTGTACACCGGGGAGCTGTTTTTT.

This chain joins TRBV5-1 and TRBJ2-7, with 9 bases aligning to TRBD2. Unmatched junction bases numbered 17, after V lost 10 bases and J lost 9 bases. Germline V gene lookup returns CDR1 SGHRS and CDR2 YFSETQ. The CDR3 loop spans 14 amino acids. CDR3 sequence: CASSLSASGNGQYF. CDR3 in DNA: TGCGCCTCAAGCTTGTCGGCTAGCGGGAATGGGCAGTACTTC.

The V call is TRBV7-9, the J call TRBJ1-2; D is ambiguous. There are 16 residues in the CDR3. The germline V gene encodes CDR1 SEHNR and CDR2 FQNEAQ (reference sequence). V lost 1 base and J lost 0, with 12 bases in between. Written as DNA, the CDR3 is TGTGCCAGCAGCTTAGTTACTGGATATCCTAACTATGGCTACACCTTC. Protein sequence: CASSLVTGYPNYGYTF.

The chain couples TRBV18 to TRBJ2-7; D is unclear. This CDR3 region has 15 residues. Per germline, CDR1 KGHSH and CDR2 LQKENI. Trimming removed 4 bases from V and 0 bases from J, with 13 bases in between. The CDR3 DNA is TGTGCCAGCTCACACCCAACAGTGAGCTCCTACGAGCAGTACTTC. As protein: CASSHPTVSSYEQYF.

The chain is built from TRBV30 and TRBJ2-4; 14 bases align to TRBD2. Trimming cost V 3 bases and J 0 bases; bases outside gene matches: 4. This CDR3 is 17 amino acids long. Germline lookup yields CDR1 GTSNPN and CDR2 SVGIG (reference sequence). CDR3 protein: CAWRGTSGSQAKNIQYF. The CDR3 nucleotides read TGTGCCTGGAGAGGGACTAGCGGGAGCCAAGCCAAAAACATTCAGTACTTC. Drawing the rest from reference TRBV30 and TRBJ2-4, the complete variable domain is SQTIHQWPATLVQPVGSPLSLECTVEGTSNPNLYWYRQAAGRGLQLLFYSVGIGQISSEVPQNLSASRPQDRQFILSSKKLLLSDSGFYLCAWRGTSGSQAKNIQYFGAGTRLSVL.